This T cell receptor (beta chain) was profiled in a study of blood T cell repertoires in COVID-19. Looking at the study overall: PBMCs, B-cell-depleted T cells, or T cells were the source of the cDNA or gDNA that made up the material.

This CDR3 region has 15 residues. The V and J ends lost 2 bases and 3 bases, in that order; junction bases with no gene match: 5. Original analysis: Reference gene primer amplification in the assay estimated nucleated cell counts. The table came from immunoSEQ multiplex PCR; TCRdb's copy has only in-frame clones and leaves some out. V, J and clone size derive from that table, while D and trimming were established from the DNA sequence. This repertoire shows about 68,000 clones, 65% to 90% found once; its top ten account for roughly 23%. The sequencing input was peripheral blood. The source is a man aged 45-65 years with acute or convalescent COVID-19. The chain has TRBV5-7 and TRBJ1-1, with TRBD1 matching over 9 bases. TRBV5-7 is classed as an ORF, of uncertain function. This CDR3 reads CASSFGQGFDTEAFF. In DNA form, the CDR3 reads TGTGCCAGCAGCTTCGGACAGGGGTTCGACACTGAAGCTTTCTTT.